The sample holds a few counts of the clone carrying this TCR beta chain. This same CDR3 is encoded by further DNA sequences in the sample. Germline CDR1 reads SQVTM; CDR2 reads ANQGSEA. V trimming: 5 bases; J trimming: 14 bases; junction bases outside the gene matches: 6. This CDR3 is built from 10 residues. PCR was performed using 60 Vbeta and 13 Jbeta primers. Only in-frame clones appear in the TCRdb table, and some are missing; sequencing was by immunoSEQ multiplex PCR. The table has 150,000 to 200,000 clones, roughly 73% seen once. The data belong to a study of cytomegalovirus exposure and HLA in healthy donors.

The rearrangement joins TRBV29-1 to TRBJ2-5, with TRBD1 matching 9 bases. The sequencing input was PBMCs. This receptor was identified in a woman in her thirties in good health and CMV-seronegative. CDR3 DNA sequence: TGCAGCGTTCTACAGGGGGCCCTATACTTC. Amino acids: CSVLQGALYF.